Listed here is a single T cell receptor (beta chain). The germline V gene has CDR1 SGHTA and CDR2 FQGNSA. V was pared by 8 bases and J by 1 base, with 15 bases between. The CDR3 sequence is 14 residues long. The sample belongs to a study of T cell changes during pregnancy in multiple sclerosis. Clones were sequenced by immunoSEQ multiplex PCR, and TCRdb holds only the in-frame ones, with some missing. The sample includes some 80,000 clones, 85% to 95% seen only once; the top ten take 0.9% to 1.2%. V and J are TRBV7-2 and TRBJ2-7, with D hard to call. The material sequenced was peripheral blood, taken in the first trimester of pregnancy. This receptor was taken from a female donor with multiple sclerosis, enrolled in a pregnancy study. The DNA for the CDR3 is TGTGCCAGCCTGCCGCCCGAGAAGTCCTACGAGCAGTACTTC. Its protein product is CASLPPEKSYEQYF.